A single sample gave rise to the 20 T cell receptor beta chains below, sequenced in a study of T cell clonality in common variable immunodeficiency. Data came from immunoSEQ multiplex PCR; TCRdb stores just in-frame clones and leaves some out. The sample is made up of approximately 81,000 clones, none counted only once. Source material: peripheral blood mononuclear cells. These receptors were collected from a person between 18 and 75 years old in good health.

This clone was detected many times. CDR3 bases read: TGTGCCATCAGCGTTCTAGCGGGAGACGCAGATACG. Its protein product is CAISVLAGDADT. The full CDR3 sequence reads CAISVLAGDADTQYF. The chain is built from TRBV10-3 and TRBJ2-3; 10 bases map to TRBD2. The sequenced fragment ends 3 residues before the CDR3 boundary, so the rest is inferred from the germline J gene. The germline CDR1 and CDR2 sequences are ENHRY and SYGVKD. Unmatched junction bases numbered 7, after V lost 6 bases and J lost 4 bases. CDR3 length equals 15 residues.

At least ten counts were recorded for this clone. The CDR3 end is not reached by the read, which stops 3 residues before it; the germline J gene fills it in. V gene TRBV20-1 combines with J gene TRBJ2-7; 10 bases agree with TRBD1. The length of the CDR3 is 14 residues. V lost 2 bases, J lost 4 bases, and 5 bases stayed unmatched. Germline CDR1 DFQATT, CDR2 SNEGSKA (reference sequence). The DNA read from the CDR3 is TGCAGTGCTAGAATAGAGGGACAGGGGTACGAG. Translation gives CSARIEGQGYE. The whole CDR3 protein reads CSARIEGQGYEQYF.

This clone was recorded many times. CDR3 in amino acids: CASSRRGLAGDYTQYF. The sequenced part of the CDR3 DNA is TGCGCCAGCAGTCGGAGGGGACTAGCGGGAGATTATACG. The chain is built from TRBV5-1 and TRBJ2-3; the match to TRBD2 covers 14 bases. The read ends 3 residues early relative to the CDR3; the germline J gene fills the gap. CDR3 size: 16 residues. V was pared by 5 bases and J by 7 bases, with 9 bases of the junction left unmatched. The germline CDR1 and CDR2 sequences are SGHRS and YFSETQ.

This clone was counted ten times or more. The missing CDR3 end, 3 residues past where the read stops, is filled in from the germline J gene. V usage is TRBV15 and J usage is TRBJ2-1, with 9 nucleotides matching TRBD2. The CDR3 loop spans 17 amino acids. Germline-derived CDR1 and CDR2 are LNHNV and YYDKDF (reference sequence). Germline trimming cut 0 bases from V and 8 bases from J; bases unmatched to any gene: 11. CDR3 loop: CATSRDFGGRAGDEQFF. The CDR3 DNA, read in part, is TGTGCCACCAGCAGAGATTTCGGCGGGAGGGCCGGTGATGAG.

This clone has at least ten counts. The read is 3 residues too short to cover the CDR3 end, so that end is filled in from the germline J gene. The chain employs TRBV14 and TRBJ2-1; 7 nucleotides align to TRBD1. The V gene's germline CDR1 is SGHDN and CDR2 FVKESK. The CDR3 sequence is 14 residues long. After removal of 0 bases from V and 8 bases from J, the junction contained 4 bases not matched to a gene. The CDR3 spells CASSQEWGTDEQFF. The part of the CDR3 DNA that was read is TGTGCCAGCAGCCAAGAATGGGGGACAGATGAG.

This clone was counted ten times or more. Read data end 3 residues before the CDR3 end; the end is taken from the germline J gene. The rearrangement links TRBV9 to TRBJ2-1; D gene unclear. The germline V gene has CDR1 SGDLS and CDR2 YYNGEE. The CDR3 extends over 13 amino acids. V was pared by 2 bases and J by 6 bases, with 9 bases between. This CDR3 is CASSVLVSNEQFF. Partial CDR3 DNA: TGTGCCAGCAGCGTCCTTGTTTCCAATGAG.

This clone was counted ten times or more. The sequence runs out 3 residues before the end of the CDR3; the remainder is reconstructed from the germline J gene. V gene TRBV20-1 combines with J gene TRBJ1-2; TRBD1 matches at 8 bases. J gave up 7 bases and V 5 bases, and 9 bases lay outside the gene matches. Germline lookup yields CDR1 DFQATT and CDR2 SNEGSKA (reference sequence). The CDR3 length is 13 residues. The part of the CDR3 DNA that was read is TGCAGTGCTTGGACAGGGAGGATGGGTGGC. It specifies CSAWTGRMGG. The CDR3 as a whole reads CSAWTGRMGGYTF.

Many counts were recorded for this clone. CDR3 in amino acids: CASRKTGRGEKLFF. CDR3 DNA, as far as it was read: TGTGCCAGCAGGAAAACAGGGCGGGGGGAAAAA. This chain joins TRBV11-2 and TRBJ1-4; D might be TRBD1 (6 bases). The CDR3 end lies 3 residues beyond the end of the read and is filled in from the germline J gene. Germline CDR1 is SGHAT and CDR2 is FQNNGV. Trimming left V 6 bases short and J 8 bases short, with 16 bases between. The CDR3 is 14 residues long.

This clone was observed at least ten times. The sequenced part of the CDR3 DNA is TGCGCCAGCAGTGATGAAGGACTAGCGGGAGGTACCGGGGAG. This gives the protein CASSDEGLAGGTGE. The CDR3 in full is CASSDEGLAGGTGELFF. The V gene is TRBV10-1, the J gene TRBJ2-2; 14 nucleotides match TRBD2. The read halts 3 residues ahead of the CDR3 end, with the missing end drawn from the germline J gene. With V trimmed by 3 bases and J by 5 bases, 5 bases remained unmatched. In germline, CDR1 is WNHNN, CDR2 SYGVQD (reference sequence). CDR3 length equals 17 residues.

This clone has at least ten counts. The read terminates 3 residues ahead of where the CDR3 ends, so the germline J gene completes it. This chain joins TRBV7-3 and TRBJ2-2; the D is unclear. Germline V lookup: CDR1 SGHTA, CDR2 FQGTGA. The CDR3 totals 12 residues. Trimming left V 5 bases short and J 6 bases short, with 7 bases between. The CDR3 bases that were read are TGTGCCAGCAGCACTTTATCCGGGGAG. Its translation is CASSTLSGE. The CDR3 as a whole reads CASSTLSGELFF.

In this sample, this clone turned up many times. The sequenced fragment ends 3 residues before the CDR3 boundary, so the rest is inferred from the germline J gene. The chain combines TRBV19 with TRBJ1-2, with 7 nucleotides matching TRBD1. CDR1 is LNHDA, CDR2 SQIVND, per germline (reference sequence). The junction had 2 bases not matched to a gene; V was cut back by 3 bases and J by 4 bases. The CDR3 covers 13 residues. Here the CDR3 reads CASSMTGRYGYTF. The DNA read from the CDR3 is TGTGCCAGTAGTATGACAGGGCGCTATGGC. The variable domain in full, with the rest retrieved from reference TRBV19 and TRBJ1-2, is DGGITQSPKYLFRKEGQNVTLSCEQNLNHDAMYWYRQDPGQGLRLIYYSQIVNDFQKGDIAEGYSVSREKKESFPLTVTSAQKNPTAFYLCASSMTGRYGYTFGSGTRLTVV.

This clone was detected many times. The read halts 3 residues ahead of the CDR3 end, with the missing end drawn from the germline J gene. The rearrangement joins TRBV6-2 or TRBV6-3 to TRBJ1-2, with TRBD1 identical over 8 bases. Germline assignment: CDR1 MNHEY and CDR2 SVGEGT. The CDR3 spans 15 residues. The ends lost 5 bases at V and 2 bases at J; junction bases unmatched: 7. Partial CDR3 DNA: TGTGCCAGCAGTCGCCAGGGACAGGCCAACTATGGC. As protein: CASSRQGQANYG. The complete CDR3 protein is CASSRQGQANYGYTF.

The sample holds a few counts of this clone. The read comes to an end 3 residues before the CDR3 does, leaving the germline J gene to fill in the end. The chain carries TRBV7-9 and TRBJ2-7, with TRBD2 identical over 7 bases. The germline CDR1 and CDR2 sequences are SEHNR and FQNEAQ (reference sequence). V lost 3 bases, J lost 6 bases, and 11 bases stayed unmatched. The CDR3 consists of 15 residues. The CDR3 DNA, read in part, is TGTGCCAGCAGCTTGGTCCATGGCGGGAGAAGCGAG. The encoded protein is CASSLVHGGRSE. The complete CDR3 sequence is CASSLVHGGRSEQYF.

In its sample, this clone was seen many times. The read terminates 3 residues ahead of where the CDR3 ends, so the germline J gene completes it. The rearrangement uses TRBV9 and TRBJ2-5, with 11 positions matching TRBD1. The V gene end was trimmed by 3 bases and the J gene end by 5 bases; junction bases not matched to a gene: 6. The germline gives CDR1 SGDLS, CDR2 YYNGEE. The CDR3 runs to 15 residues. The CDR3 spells CASSAGQGAWETQYF. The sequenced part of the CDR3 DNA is TGTGCCAGCAGCGCCGGACAGGGGGCTTGGGAGACC.

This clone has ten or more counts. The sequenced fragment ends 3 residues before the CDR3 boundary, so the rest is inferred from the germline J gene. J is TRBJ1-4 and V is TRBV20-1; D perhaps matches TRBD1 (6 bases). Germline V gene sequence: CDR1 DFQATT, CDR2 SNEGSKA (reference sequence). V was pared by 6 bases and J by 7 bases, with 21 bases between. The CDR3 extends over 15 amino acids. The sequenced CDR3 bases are TGCAGTGCAGCCAATTACAGGGCCGCGGGTGAAAAA. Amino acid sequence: CSAANYRAAGEK. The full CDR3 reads CSAANYRAAGEKLFF.

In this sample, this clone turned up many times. The covered CDR3 bases are TGTGCCAGCAGCTTAATAGGAACTAGCGGGAGCCAAGAGACC. It translates to CASSLIGTSGSQET. The whole CDR3 protein reads CASSLIGTSGSQETQYF. The chain employs TRBV7-6 and TRBJ2-5; 11 nucleotides agree with TRBD2. The sequenced fragment ends 3 residues before the CDR3 boundary, so the rest is inferred from the germline J gene. Germline V CDR1 and CDR2: SGHVS, FNYEAQ. The CDR3 length is 17 residues. V lost 2 bases to trimming and J lost 1 base; unmatched junction nucleotides: 6.

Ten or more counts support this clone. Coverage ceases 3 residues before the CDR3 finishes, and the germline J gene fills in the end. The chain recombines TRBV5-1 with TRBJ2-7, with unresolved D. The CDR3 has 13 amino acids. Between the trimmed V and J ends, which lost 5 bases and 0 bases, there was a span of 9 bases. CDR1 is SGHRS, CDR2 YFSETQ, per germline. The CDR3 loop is CASRSYSSYEQYF. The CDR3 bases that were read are TGCGCCAGCAGGAGCTATAGCTCCTACGAG.

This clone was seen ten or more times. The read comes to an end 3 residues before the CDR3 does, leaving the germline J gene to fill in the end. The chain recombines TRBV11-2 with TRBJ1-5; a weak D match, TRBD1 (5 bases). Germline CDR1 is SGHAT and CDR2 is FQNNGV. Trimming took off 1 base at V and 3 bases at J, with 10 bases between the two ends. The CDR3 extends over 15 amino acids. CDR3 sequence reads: CASSLGVGVNQPQHF. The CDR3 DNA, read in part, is TGTGCCAGCAGCTTAGGTGTAGGGGTCAATCAGCCC.

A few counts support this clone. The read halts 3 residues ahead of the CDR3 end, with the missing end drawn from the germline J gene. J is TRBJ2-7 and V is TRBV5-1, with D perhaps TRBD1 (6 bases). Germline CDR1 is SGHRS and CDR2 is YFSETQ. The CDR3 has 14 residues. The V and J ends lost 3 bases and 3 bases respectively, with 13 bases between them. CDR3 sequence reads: CASSSPRDIYEQYF. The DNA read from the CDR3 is TGCGCCAGCAGCTCGCCCCGGGACATCTACGAG.

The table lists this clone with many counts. CDR3 bases read: TGTGCCAGCAGTACCGGGACAGGCTTTTACAATGAG. Its protein product is CASSTGTGFYNE. The entire CDR3 reads CASSTGTGFYNEQFF. The rearrangement links TRBV6-4 to TRBJ2-1; TRBD1 matches at 8 bases. Read sequence stops 3 residues before the CDR3 end, and the germline J gene provides the missing end. The CDR3 is 15 amino acids. V lost 5 bases, J lost 4 bases, and 7 bases stayed unmatched. The germline V gene has CDR1 MRHNA and CDR2 SNTAGT.